These 17 T cell receptor beta chains originate from one sample sequenced in a study of CD8+ T cells in alopecia areata. In each case, RNA was isolated and then reverse transcribed into cDNA as the sequencing template. Produced via immunoSEQ multiplex PCR; TCRdb's table is partial and in-frame only. The sample records 150,000 to 200,000 clones, 55% to 75% being singletons. Treatment given: oral pan-JAK inhibitor, 5-10 mg twice daily. The sequencing here drew on CD4+ T cells sorted from blood, taken at week 24, from a patient treated with tofacitinib. All receptors derive from a human donor with alopecia areata.

The CDR3: CSVEAEKQGTHYGYTF. CDR3 DNA sequence: TGCAGCGTTGAAGCGGAGAAACAGGGGACCCACTATGGCTACACCTTC. The J gene is TRBJ1-2, the V gene TRBV29-1; 7 bases agree with TRBD1. The length of the CDR3 is 16 residues. V shed 1 base, J shed 3 bases, and the junction held 11 bases outside the gene matches. Germline V CDR1 and CDR2: SQVTM, ANQGSEA.

This sequence joins TRBV7-8 and TRBJ1-1; D gene uncertain. V was clipped by 1 base and J by 1 base, with 10 bases between them. Per the germline V gene, CDR1 is SGHVS and CDR2 is FQNEAQ. This CDR3 region has 15 residues. The CDR3 sequence is CASSLGGTSNTEAFF. CDR3 DNA: TGTGCCAGCAGCTTAGGCGGCACATCGAACACTGAAGCTTTCTTT.

This clone showed up just a few times. The chain uses TRBV7-2 and TRBJ2-5; 13 bases align to TRBD2. From germline, CDR1 is SGHTA and CDR2 FQGNSA. The CDR3 runs 17 residues. The junction had 4 bases not matched to a gene; V was cut back by 2 bases and J by 1 base. CDR3: CASSLSRLAGGQETQYF. The CDR3 DNA sequence: TGTGCCAGCAGCTTATCCAGACTAGCGGGGGGCCAAGAGACCCAGTACTTC.

The chain joins TRBV14 to TRBJ2-1; maybe TRBD2 (7 bases). The CDR3 covers 14 residues. Germline CDR1 SGHDN, CDR2 FVKESK. Deletions cut 1 base from V and 6 bases from J, with 10 bases between. The CDR3 protein is CASSQAGGLNEQFF. The CDR3 DNA follows: TGTGCCAGCAGCCAAGCCGGGGGGCTCAATGAGCAGTTCTTC.

The chain uses TRBV5-6 and TRBJ1-2; D might be TRBD1 (5 bases). The CDR3 runs to 12 residues. The germline V gene encodes CDR1 SGHDT and CDR2 YYEEEE. Trimming stripped 3 bases from V and 6 bases from J, with 9 bases between. CDR3 protein: CASSSGTNGYTF. As DNA, the CDR3 is TGTGCCAGCAGCTCCGGGACGAATGGCTACACCTTC.

The J gene is TRBJ2-2, the V gene TRBV29-1; a weak D match, TRBD2 (5 bases). Germline assignment: CDR1 SQVTM and CDR2 ANQGSEA. The CDR3 is made up of 13 amino acids. The V end lost 4 bases, the J end lost 1 base, and 7 bases lay between the germline ends. CDR3 coding DNA: TGCAGCGTTGGACGGGAGAACACCGGGGAGCTGTTTTTT. Translation gives CSVGRENTGELFF.

The chain carries TRBV30 and TRBJ2-2; D remains ambiguous. Trimming took off 4 bases at V and 4 bases at J, with 10 bases between the two ends. The CDR3 length is 13 residues. CDR1 and CDR2 (germline): GTSNPN, SVGIG (reference sequence). The CDR3 DNA reads TGTGCCTGGAATGAAGTATCCACCGGGGAGCTGTTTTTT. Translation gives CAWNEVSTGELFF. The full variable domain, with the rest looked up from reference TRBV30 and TRBJ2-2, is SQTIHQWPATLVQPVGSPLSLECTVEGTSNPNLYWYRQAAGRGLQLLFYSVGIGQISSEVPQNLSASRPQDRQFILSSKKLLLSDSGFYLCAWNEVSTGELFFGEGSRLTVL.

The rearrangement uses TRBV7-9 and TRBJ2-7; 8 bases match TRBD1. J lost 5 bases, V lost 5 bases, and 8 bases had no gene match. The CDR3 length is 14 residues. The germline V gene has CDR1 SEHNR and CDR2 FQNEAQ (reference sequence). The CDR3 protein is CASSERQGRNEQYF. The CDR3, as DNA: TGTGCCAGCAGCGAAAGACAGGGGAGGAACGAGCAGTACTTC.

The chain couples TRBV5-6 to TRBJ2-2; D remains unclear. Germline lookup yields CDR1 SGHDT and CDR2 YYEEEE. This CDR3 region has 14 residues. Trimming shortened V by 1 base and J by 1 base, and 5 bases separated the two germline ends. Here the CDR3 reads CASSLTVNTGELFF. For the CDR3, the DNA is TGTGCCAGCAGCTTGACAGTGAACACCGGGGAGCTGTTTTTT.

This chain connects TRBV19 to TRBJ1-2; D unclear. Trimming cost V 2 bases and J 3 bases, with 10 bases left between them. CDR3 length equals 14 residues. In germline, CDR1 is LNHDA, CDR2 SQIVND (reference sequence). This CDR3 is CASSISGSDYGYTF. Written as DNA, the CDR3 is TGTGCCAGTAGTATAAGCGGCAGCGACTATGGCTACACCTTC.

This sequence joins TRBV4-1 and TRBJ2-7; D not certain. Trimming stripped 5 bases from V and 5 bases from J, with 10 bases between. Germline-derived CDR1 and CDR2 are MGHRA and YSYEKL. This CDR3 comprises 12 residues. The CDR3 is CASSNWADEQYF. The CDR3 bases are TGCGCCAGCAGCAACTGGGCTGACGAGCAGTACTTC.

There are a few counts of this clone. The chain recombines TRBV7-6 with TRBJ2-5; D is uncertain. CDR3 size: 15 residues. Trimming removed 1 base from V and 4 bases from J, with 13 bases in between. Per germline, CDR1 SGHVS and CDR2 FNYEAQ. CDR3 sequence (DNA): TGTGCCAGCAGCTTAGGTTGGCTAGTAGGAGAGACCCAGTACTTC. It specifies CASSLGWLVGETQYF.

The rearrangement joins TRBV18 to TRBJ1-6; the D is unclear. CDR1 and CDR2 (germline): KGHSH, LQKENI. The CDR3 covers 17 residues. The V gene lost 4 bases and the J gene lost 0 bases, with 13 bases spanning the gap. The CDR3 bases are TGTGCCAGCTCACGGGAAGGGTCCCGCTCCTATAATTCACCCCTCCACTTT. Its translation: CASSREGSRSYNSPLHF.

The chain employs TRBV7-2 and TRBJ1-3; D unclear. The CDR3 spans 14 residues. Deletions cut 5 bases from V and 0 bases from J, with 8 bases between. Germline assignment: CDR1 SGHTA and CDR2 FQGNSA. DNA of the CDR3: TGTGCCAGCAGCCGCCAATACTCTGGAAACACCATATATTTT. Translated, it gives CASSRQYSGNTIYF.

V usage is TRBV30 and J usage is TRBJ1-3; D is ambiguous. Germline CDR1 GTSNPN, CDR2 SVGIG (reference sequence). This CDR3 spans 14 amino acids. With 3 bases removed from V and 4 bases from J, the gap between germline ends came to 13 bases. The chain's CDR3 is CAWSEGQRGNTIYF. In nucleotides, the CDR3 is TGTGCCTGGAGCGAGGGTCAGCGAGGAAACACCATATATTTT. Full variable domain (outside the CDR3, taken from reference TRBV30 and TRBJ1-3): SQTIHQWPATLVQPVGSPLSLECTVEGTSNPNLYWYRQAAGRGLQLLFYSVGIGQISSEVPQNLSASRPQDRQFILSSKKLLLSDSGFYLCAWSEGQRGNTIYFGEGSWLTVV.

The rearrangement joins TRBV30 to TRBJ2-5; TRBD1 might be the D (5 bases). This CDR3 spans 15 amino acids. V gave up 3 bases and J gave up 1 base, with 15 bases separating them. Germline V gene lookup returns CDR1 GTSNPN and CDR2 SVGIG (reference sequence). CDR3 loop: CAWRKRTPVQETQYF. CDR3 coding DNA: TGTGCCTGGAGGAAACGGACACCTGTCCAAGAGACCCAGTACTTC.

This chain connects TRBV2 to TRBJ2-3; TRBD2 matches 10 bases. CDR1 is SNHLY and CDR2 is FYNNEI in the germline V gene. Germline trimming cut 9 bases from V and 1 base from J; bases unmatched to any gene: 4. The CDR3 has 14 amino acids. The CDR3 protein is CASDGLAGTDTQYF. CDR3 nucleotide sequence: TGTGCCAGTGACGGACTAGCGGGCACAGATACGCAGTATTTT.